This T cell receptor (beta chain) was recorded in a study of T-cell reconstitution after alpha-beta-depleted transplantation in children. Unique molecular identifiers were used to barcode this TCRbeta library. One entry per CDR3 protein results from TCRdb running MiXCR on the PCR reads. The data contain some 600,000 distinct CDR3 sequences, under 15% of them singletons. The table lists this clonotype with a few counts. V lost 0 bases, J lost 5 bases, and 1 base lay in between. The CDR3 has 11 residues. Germline V gene sequence: CDR1 DFQATT, CDR2 SNEGSKA (reference sequence). The sequencing here drew on PBMCs, mostly from graft donor cells, taken 360 days after TCRalphabeta/CD19-depleted stem cell transplant. This sequence was found in a male patient younger than 18 who had a stem cell transplant for acute myeloid leukemia, so the T cells may come from the graft donor. This chain joins TRBV20-1 and TRBJ1-4; no firm D call. The CDR3 nucleotides read TGCAGTGCTAGAGAGAATGAAAAACTGTTTTTT. It specifies CSARENEKLFF.